The 14 T cell receptor beta chains presented below share a single source sample, sequenced in a study of blood T cell repertoires in COVID-19. Clones were read by immunoSEQ multiplex PCR, and TCRdb kept only the in-frame ones, dropping some. The top ten clones hold around 0.96% of a sample with fewer than 250,000 clones, approximately 84% of them seen once. Sequencing input: peripheral blood. The source is a man aged 35 to 55 with acute or convalescent COVID-19.

J is TRBJ1-3 and V is TRBV6-6, with 7 bases fitting TRBD1. From germline, CDR1 is MNHNY and CDR2 SVGAGI (reference sequence). V trimming: 8 bases; J trimming: 3 bases; junction bases outside the gene matches: 4. The CDR3 runs to 13 residues. As DNA, the CDR3 is TGTGCCAGCCTCCGGGACAGTGGAAACACCATATATTTT. Amino acid sequence: CASLRDSGNTIYF.

The V call is TRBV27, the J call TRBJ1-6; D unclear. This CDR3 has 15 residues. Germline values: CDR1 MNHEY, CDR2 SMNVEV (reference sequence). Trimming took 2 bases from V and 9 from J, leaving 14 bases between them. The CDR3 loop is CASSLRPGGLSPLHF. The CDR3 nucleotides are TGTGCCAGCAGTTTACGCCCGGGCGGACTTTCACCCCTCCACTTT.

DNA for the CDR3: TGTGCCAGCAGCTTATGGCAGGCCAATGAGCAGTTCTTC. This encodes CASSLWQANEQFF. This chain uses TRBV7-3 with TRBJ2-1; the D is unclear. The length of the CDR3 is 13 residues. Trimming removed 2 bases from V and 6 bases from J, with 8 bases in between. Germline V lookup: CDR1 SGHTA, CDR2 FQGTGA.

The chain joins TRBV5-6 to TRBJ2-1; D unclear. CDR3 size: 13 residues. Germline CDR1 and CDR2: SGHDT and YYEEEE. The germline V and J ends were trimmed by 0 bases and 5 bases, with 6 bases remaining between them. The DNA for the CDR3 is TGTGCCAGCAGCTTGGTGACTGACAATGAGCAGTTCTTC. This translates into CASSLVTDNEQFF.

The chain links TRBV11-2 to TRBJ2-1, with a weak D call TRBD2 (7 bases). Germline V gene lookup returns CDR1 SGHAT and CDR2 FQNNGV. The CDR3 sequence is 15 residues long. Trimming left V 1 base short and J 5 bases short, with 12 bases between. In nucleotides, the CDR3 is TGTGCCAGCAGCTTAGTGGGGAGGGGGGACAATGAGCAGTTCTTC. Translated: CASSLVGRGDNEQFF.

V gene TRBV7-2 combines with J gene TRBJ2-4; 10 positions agree with TRBD1. Trimming removed 6 bases from V and 3 bases from J; junction bases left unmatched: 8. The CDR3 runs 16 residues. Germline values: CDR1 SGHTA, CDR2 FQGNSA. The CDR3 DNA reads as TGTGCCAGCAGTAGGTCAGGACAGGGGGACAAAAACATTCAGTACTTC. Protein: CASSRSGQGDKNIQYF.

Many counts were recorded for this clone. Distinct nucleotide sequences in the sample also encode this CDR3. J is TRBJ1-2 and V is TRBV5-1; weak D call: TRBD1 (6 bases). This CDR3 is 13 amino acids long. Trimming stripped 0 bases from V and 4 bases from J, with 7 bases between. From germline, CDR1 is SGHRS and CDR2 YFSETQ. CDR3: CASSLDRVYGYTF. CDR3 nucleotides: TGCGCCAGCAGCTTGGACAGGGTCTATGGCTACACCTTC.

As to this clone: This CDR3 is also generated by other DNA sequences in the sample. CDR3 bases: TGTGCCAGCAGTTTCAAAAAACGGACAGGCGGAGACTACGAGCAGTACTTC. Amino acids: CASSFKKRTGGDYEQYF. This chain uses TRBV7-8 with TRBJ2-7, with TRBD1 matching over 7 bases. The CDR3 extends over 17 amino acids. Germline trimming cut 6 bases from V and 3 bases from J; bases unmatched to any gene: 17. Germline V gene sequence: CDR1 SGHVS, CDR2 FQNEAQ.

The rearrangement links TRBV28 to TRBJ1-6; TRBD1 matches at 7 bases. The CDR3 has 15 residues. Germline V lookup: CDR1 MDHEN, CDR2 SYDVKM. V shed 6 bases, J shed 6 bases, and the junction held 8 bases outside the gene matches. The CDR3 sequence is CASRGQAATNSPLHF. For the CDR3, the DNA is TGTGCCAGCAGAGGACAGGCGGCGACTAATTCACCCCTCCACTTT.

V and J are TRBV27 and TRBJ1-1; 7 bases agree with TRBD1. Germline lookup yields CDR1 MNHEY and CDR2 SMNVEV (reference sequence). Losses at the gene ends were 4 bases for V and 0 bases for J; bases not matched to a gene: 2. This CDR3 is 14 amino acids long. CDR3 DNA sequence: TGTGCCAGCAGTTCGGGACAGATGAACACTGAAGCTTTCTTT. Translation: CASSSGQMNTEAFF.

V usage is TRBV3-1 (or the pseudogene TRBV3-2) and J usage is TRBJ1-1; D possibly corresponds to TRBD1 (6 bases). This CDR3 has 16 amino acids. Germline CDR1 LGHDT, CDR2 YNNKEL (reference sequence). V was pared by 7 bases and J by 1 base, with 19 bases between. The CDR3 region is CASTPDRPRRNTEAFF. CDR3 DNA: TGTGCCAGCACCCCAGACAGGCCCAGAAGGAACACTGAAGCTTTCTTT.

The chain couples TRBV18 to TRBJ1-1; possible D gene TRBD1, 6 bases. The CDR3 is 15 amino acids. V dropped 4 bases and J dropped 7 bases, with 19 bases sitting between them. Germline V CDR1 and CDR2: KGHSH, LQKENI. The CDR3 DNA sequence: TGTGCCAGCTCACGATCCCCCACGGGAGGGGGTGAAGCTTTCTTT. Protein product: CASSRSPTGGGEAFF.

The chain carries TRBV5-1 and TRBJ1-1, with 8 nucleotides matching TRBD1. The CDR3 consists of 13 residues. V lost 3 bases and J lost 4; bases outside the gene matches: 2. CDR1 is SGHRS, CDR2 YFSETQ, per germline. In DNA, the CDR3 is TGCGCCAGCAGCTGGACAGGGTTCACTGAAGCTTTCTTT. It is translated as CASSWTGFTEAFF.

The chain couples TRBV28 to TRBJ1-1; tentative D call: TRBD1 (6 bases). CDR1 and CDR2 from the germline V gene are MDHEN and SYDVKM. Trimming removed 5 bases at V and 5 bases at J, with 15 bases between. CDR3 length: 14 residues. CDR3 amino acids: CASSKQGRKTEAFF. CDR3 DNA sequence: TGTGCCAGCAGTAAACAGGGAAGAAAAACTGAAGCTTTCTTT.